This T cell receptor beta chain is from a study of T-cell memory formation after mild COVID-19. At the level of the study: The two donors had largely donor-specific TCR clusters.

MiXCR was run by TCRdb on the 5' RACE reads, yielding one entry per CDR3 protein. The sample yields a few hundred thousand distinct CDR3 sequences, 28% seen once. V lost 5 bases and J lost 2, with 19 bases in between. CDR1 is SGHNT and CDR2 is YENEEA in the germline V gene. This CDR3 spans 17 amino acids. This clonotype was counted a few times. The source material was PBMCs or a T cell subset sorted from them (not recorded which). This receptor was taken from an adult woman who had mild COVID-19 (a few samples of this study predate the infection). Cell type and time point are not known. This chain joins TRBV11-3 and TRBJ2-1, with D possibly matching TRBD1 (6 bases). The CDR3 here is CASSPRQAGRAYNEQFF. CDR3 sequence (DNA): TGTGCCAGCAGCCCACGACAGGCGGGCAGGGCCTACAATGAGCAGTTCTTC.